The 20 T cell receptor beta chains below all came from one sample that was sequenced in a study of T cells after posttransplantation cyclophosphamide. Here immunoSEQ multiplex PCR was the method, and the copy in TCRdb shows in-frame clones only, minus some. In the table there are about 16,000 clones, roughly 84% of which are singletons. Controls had myeloablative marrow grafts with methotrexate and calcineurin inhibitor, sampled at 1 year. The material sequenced was PBMCs, taken after an allogeneic stem cell transplant with a calcineurin inhibitor and methotrexate. Source of these receptors: a male patient in his fifties who received an allogeneic stem cell transplant from an unrelated donor, was CMV-positive, and had chronic GVHD only. Certain T cells may be donor cells from the graft.

The chain employs TRBV5-1 and TRBJ2-7; TRBD1 matches 12 bases. Germline V lookup: CDR1 SGHRS, CDR2 YFSETQ. This CDR3 spans 15 amino acids. The junction had 8 bases not matched to a gene; V was cut back by 4 bases and J by 6 bases. CDR3 in DNA: TGCGCCAGCAGCAAGACCGGGACAGGGGGCGGCGAGCAGTACTTC. It yields the protein CASSKTGTGGGEQYF.

This clone was seen only once. This chain links TRBV5-5 with TRBJ2-1, with 7 nucleotides matching TRBD1. Germline V lookup: CDR1 SGHKS, CDR2 YYEKEE (reference sequence). Unmatched junction bases numbered 3, after V lost 4 bases and J lost 2 bases. The CDR3 spans 14 residues. In nucleotides, the CDR3 is TGTGCCAGCAGCCCCGACAGGGCCTACAATGAGCAGTTCTTC. It translates to CASSPDRAYNEQFF.

This clone was counted only a few times. This chain joins TRBV5-6 and TRBJ1-2; 7 bases are a match to TRBD1. Per germline, CDR1 SGHDT and CDR2 YYEEEE. The V and J ends lost 3 bases and 8 bases, in that order; junction bases with no gene match: 1. The CDR3 is made up of 11 amino acids. CDR3 protein: CASSWGQGYTF. Here the CDR3 DNA reads TGTGCCAGCAGCTGGGGACAGGGCTACACCTTC.

The V call is TRBV5-6, the J call TRBJ1-1; possible D gene TRBD1, 6 bases. V shed 1 base and J shed 4 bases, with 17 bases lying between them. The germline gives CDR1 SGHDT, CDR2 YYEEEE. The CDR3 runs to 16 residues. The CDR3 here is CASSLSTGQLLTEAFF. The CDR3 region has the DNA TGTGCCAGCAGCTTGTCTACCGGACAGTTGCTCACTGAAGCTTTCTTT.

This chain links TRBV19 with TRBJ2-3, with 8 bases identical to TRBD2. The CDR3 is made up of 22 amino acids. Losses at the gene ends were 2 bases for V and 0 bases for J; bases not matched to a gene: 22. In germline, CDR1 is LNHDA, CDR2 SQIVND (reference sequence). The CDR3 here is CASSIHPRIERELSRSTDTQYF. The CDR3 bases are TGTGCCAGTAGTATACACCCCCGGATCGAGCGGGAGTTGAGTAGGAGCACAGATACGCAGTATTTT.

The J gene is TRBJ2-2, the V gene TRBV28; 8 bases are a match to TRBD2. Per germline, CDR1 MDHEN and CDR2 SYDVKM. CDR3 length: 14 amino acids. The CDR3 bases are TGTGCTGCGGGGGGATCCCCTCGCACCGGGGAGCTGTTTTTT. Protein: CAAGGSPRTGELFF. Based on the CDR3 plus reference TRBV28 and TRBJ2-2, the full variable domain is DVKVTQSSRYLVKRTGEKVFLECVQDMDHENMFWYRQDPGLGLRLIYFSYDVKMKEKGDIPEGYSVSREKKERFSLILESASTNQTSMYLCAAGGSPRTGELFFGEGSRLTVL.

This clone has just one count. The J gene is TRBJ2-5, the V gene TRBV4-1, with 8 positions matching TRBD2. Losses at the gene ends were 1 base for V and 5 bases for J; bases not matched to a gene: 9. Germline CDR1 reads MGHRA; CDR2 reads YSYEKL. This CDR3 spans 16 amino acids. This CDR3 reads CASSQAHGGASETQYF. CDR3 sequence (DNA): TGCGCCAGCAGCCAAGCACACGGGGGGGCATCCGAGACCCAGTACTTC.

This clone has only one observation. The V call is TRBV19, the J call TRBJ1-5; D may be TRBD1 (6 bases). CDR1 and CDR2 (germline): LNHDA, SQIVND (reference sequence). V shed 5 bases and J shed 6 bases, with 17 bases lying between them. The length of the CDR3 is 15 residues. The CDR3 loop reads CASSFVTGWSQPQHF. In nucleotides, the CDR3 is TGTGCCAGTAGTTTCGTAACAGGGTGGTCTCAGCCCCAGCATTTT.

The chain links TRBV27 to TRBJ1-1; 8 bases are shared with TRBD1. The ends lost 5 bases at V and 8 bases at J; junction bases unmatched: 4. The germline V gene has CDR1 MNHEY and CDR2 SMNVEV (reference sequence). The CDR3 runs 12 residues. CDR3 sequence: CASSPRDREAFF. The CDR3 nucleotides are TGTGCCAGCAGTCCCCGGGACAGGGAAGCTTTCTTT.

CDR3 amino acids: CASSRAGLETQYF. The CDR3 DNA follows: TGTGCCAGCAGCCGCGCGGGGCTGGAGACCCAGTACTTC. The J gene is TRBJ2-5, the V gene TRBV7-2; D might be TRBD2 (6 bases). Trimming took off 5 bases at V and 5 bases at J, with 12 bases between the two ends. This CDR3 region has 13 residues. The germline CDR1 and CDR2 sequences are SGHTA and FQGNSA. Full variable domain (outside the CDR3, taken from reference TRBV7-2 and TRBJ2-5): GAGVSQSPSNKVTEKGKDVELRCDPISGHTALYWYRQSLGQGLEFLIYFQGNSAPDKSGLPSDRFSAERTGGSVSTLTIQRTQQEDSAVYLCASSRAGLETQYFGPGTRLLVL.

The chain recombines TRBV21-1 with TRBJ1-2. TRBV21-1 is given as a pseudogene. The CDR3 extends over 13 amino acids. DNA of the CDR3: TGTGCCAGCAGCAAACTAGCCAACTATGGCTACACCTTC. It specifies CASSKLANYGYTF.

The chain combines TRBV12-5 with TRBJ2-1; maybe TRBD1 (6 bases). V was shortened by 3 bases and J by 6 bases, with 12 bases between the two germline ends. The CDR3 sequence is 14 residues long. Germline V gene data show CDR1 as LGHNT and CDR2 as FRNRAP. CDR3 amino acids: CASGFLAGVNEQFF. CDR3 in DNA: TGTGCTAGTGGTTTCCTGGCAGGGGTCAATGAGCAGTTCTTC.

The V call is TRBV7-9, the J call TRBJ2-2, with 10 positions matching TRBD2. V lost 1 base to trimming and J lost 1 base; unmatched junction nucleotides: 9. The CDR3 covers 19 residues. The germline gives CDR1 SEHNR, CDR2 FQNEAQ (reference sequence). CDR3 protein: CASSLVASGGHWNTGELFF. The CDR3 DNA reads as TGTGCCAGCAGCTTAGTGGCTAGCGGGGGTCATTGGAACACCGGGGAGCTGTTTTTT.

This chain joins TRBV27 and TRBJ2-7, with D perhaps matching TRBD2 (5 bases). There are 14 residues in the CDR3. Between the trimmed V and J ends, which lost 2 bases and 4 bases, there was a span of 12 bases. Looked up from germline, CDR1 is MNHEY and CDR2 is SMNVEV (reference sequence). The CDR3 here is CASSLRGRTYEQYF. CDR3 DNA: TGTGCCAGCAGTTTAAGAGGGAGAACATACGAGCAGTACTTC.

This chain connects TRBV5-5 to TRBJ1-2; D remains unclear. The CDR3 spans 14 residues. Trimming took 0 bases from V and 0 from J, leaving 6 bases between them. The V gene's germline CDR1 is SGHKS and CDR2 YYEKEE (reference sequence). The CDR3 sequence: CASSLDRSNYGYTF. The DNA of the CDR3 is TGTGCCAGCAGCTTGGACAGATCTAACTATGGCTACACCTTC.

This clone appeared a few times. The CDR3 sequence: CAIRLFPWNTPRGEQYF. CDR3 in DNA: TGTGCCATCAGGTTATTCCCCTGGAACACCCCCCGCGGCGAGCAGTACTTC. V gene TRBV10-3 combines with J gene TRBJ2-7; D not certain. This CDR3 spans 17 amino acids. Deletions cut 6 bases from V and 6 bases from J, with 27 bases between. Germline assignment: CDR1 ENHRY and CDR2 SYGVKD.

The chain recombines TRBV5-5 with TRBJ1-1, with D hard to call. The germline gives CDR1 SGHKS, CDR2 YYEKEE (reference sequence). This CDR3 is 15 amino acids long. The V gene lost 2 bases and the J gene lost 0 bases, with 11 bases spanning the gap. CDR3 nucleotide sequence: TGTGCCAGCAGCTTTTCAGTAAACATGAACACTGAAGCTTTCTTT. Encoded protein: CASSFSVNMNTEAFF. Drawing the rest from reference TRBV5-5 and TRBJ1-1, the complete variable domain is DAGVTQSPTHLIKTRGQQVTLRCSPISGHKSVSWYQQVLGQGPQFIFQYYEKEERGRGNFPDRFSARQFPNYSSELNVNALLLGDSALYLCASSFSVNMNTEAFFGQGTRLTVV.

This chain joins TRBV7-2 and TRBJ2-7, with a weak D call TRBD1 (5 bases). Germline V gene data show CDR1 as SGHTA and CDR2 as FQGNSA. The CDR3 covers 15 residues. V was pared by 5 bases and J by 1 base, with 15 bases between. Written as DNA, the CDR3 is TGTGCCAGCAGCCCTAGGGGTAGCCTGTCCTACGAGCAGTACTTC. It encodes CASSPRGSLSYEQYF.

The chain has TRBV27 and TRBJ1-2; a weak D match, TRBD1 (6 bases). The CDR3 consists of 11 residues. In germline, CDR1 is MNHEY, CDR2 SMNVEV (reference sequence). Trimming took off 6 bases at V and 8 bases at J, with 10 bases between the two ends. This CDR3 reads CASSQGKGYTF. The CDR3 DNA follows: TGTGCCAGCAGCCAGGGGAAGGGCTACACCTTC.

V and J are TRBV28 and TRBJ2-7; D gene ambiguous. Per germline, CDR1 MDHEN and CDR2 SYDVKM. The V end was cut by 5 bases, the J end by 2 bases, with 10 bases between. There are 13 residues in the CDR3. CDR3 sequence reads: CASSPLGAYEQYF. In DNA form, the CDR3 reads TGTGCCAGCAGTCCCCTAGGAGCCTACGAGCAGTACTTC.